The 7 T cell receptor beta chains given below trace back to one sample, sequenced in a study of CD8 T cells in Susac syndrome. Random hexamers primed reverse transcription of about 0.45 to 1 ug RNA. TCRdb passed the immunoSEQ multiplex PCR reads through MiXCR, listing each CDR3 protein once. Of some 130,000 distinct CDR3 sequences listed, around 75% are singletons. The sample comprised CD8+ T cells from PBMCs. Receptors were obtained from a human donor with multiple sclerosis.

This CDR3 is CASSPGYPNTGELFF. The CDR3 DNA is TGTGCCAGCAGCCCCGGATACCCGAACACCGGGGAGCTGTTTTTT. V usage is TRBV12-3 or TRBV12-4 and J usage is TRBJ2-2; no reliable D call. This CDR3 has 15 amino acids. Between the trimmed V and J ends, which lost 6 bases and 0 bases, there was a span of 11 bases.

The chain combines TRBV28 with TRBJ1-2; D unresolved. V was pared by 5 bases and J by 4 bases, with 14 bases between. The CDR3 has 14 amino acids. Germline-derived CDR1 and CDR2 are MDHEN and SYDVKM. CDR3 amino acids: CASSRRWTFYGYTF. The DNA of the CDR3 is TGTGCCAGCAGTCGCCGGTGGACCTTCTATGGCTACACCTTC.

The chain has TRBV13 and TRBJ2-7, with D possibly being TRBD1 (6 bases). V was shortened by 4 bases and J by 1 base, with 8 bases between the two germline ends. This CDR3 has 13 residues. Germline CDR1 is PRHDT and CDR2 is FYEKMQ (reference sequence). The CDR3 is CASSSRGSYEQYV. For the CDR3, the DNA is TGTGCCAGCAGCTCCAGGGGTTCCTACGAGCAGTACGTC.

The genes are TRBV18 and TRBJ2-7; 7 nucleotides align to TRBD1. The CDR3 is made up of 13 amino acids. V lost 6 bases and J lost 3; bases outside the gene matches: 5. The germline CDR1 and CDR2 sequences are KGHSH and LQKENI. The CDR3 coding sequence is TGTGCCAGCTCCCCTAGGGACAGCTACGAGCAGTACGTC. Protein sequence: CASSPRDSYEQYV.

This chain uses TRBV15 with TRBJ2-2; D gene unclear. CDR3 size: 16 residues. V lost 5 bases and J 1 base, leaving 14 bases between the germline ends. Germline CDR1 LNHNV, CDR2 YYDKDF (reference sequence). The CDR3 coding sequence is TGTGCCACCAGCCTCATCCTACGACAGAACACCGGGGAGCTGTTTTTT. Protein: CATSLILRQNTGELFF. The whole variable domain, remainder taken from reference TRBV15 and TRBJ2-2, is DAMVIQNPRYQVTQFGKPVTLSCSQTLNHNVMYWYQQKSSQAPKLLFHYYDKDFNNEADTPDNFQSRRPNTSFCFLDIRSPGLGDTAMYLCATSLILRQNTGELFFGEGSRLTVL.

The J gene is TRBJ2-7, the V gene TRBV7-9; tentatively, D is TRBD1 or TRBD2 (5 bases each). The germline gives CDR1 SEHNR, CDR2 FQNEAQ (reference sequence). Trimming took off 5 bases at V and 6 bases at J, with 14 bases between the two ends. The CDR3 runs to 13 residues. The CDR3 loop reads CASSPGTSLEQYF. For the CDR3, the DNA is TGTGCCAGCAGCCCCGGGACCAGCCTCGAGCAGTACTTC.

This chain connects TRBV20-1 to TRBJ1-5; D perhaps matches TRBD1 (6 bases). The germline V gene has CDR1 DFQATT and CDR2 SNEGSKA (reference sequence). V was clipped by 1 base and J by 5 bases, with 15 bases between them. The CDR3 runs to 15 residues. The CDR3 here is CSARGKGQSDQPQHF. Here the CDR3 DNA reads TGCAGTGCTAGAGGTAAAGGACAGTCCGATCAGCCCCAGCATTTT.